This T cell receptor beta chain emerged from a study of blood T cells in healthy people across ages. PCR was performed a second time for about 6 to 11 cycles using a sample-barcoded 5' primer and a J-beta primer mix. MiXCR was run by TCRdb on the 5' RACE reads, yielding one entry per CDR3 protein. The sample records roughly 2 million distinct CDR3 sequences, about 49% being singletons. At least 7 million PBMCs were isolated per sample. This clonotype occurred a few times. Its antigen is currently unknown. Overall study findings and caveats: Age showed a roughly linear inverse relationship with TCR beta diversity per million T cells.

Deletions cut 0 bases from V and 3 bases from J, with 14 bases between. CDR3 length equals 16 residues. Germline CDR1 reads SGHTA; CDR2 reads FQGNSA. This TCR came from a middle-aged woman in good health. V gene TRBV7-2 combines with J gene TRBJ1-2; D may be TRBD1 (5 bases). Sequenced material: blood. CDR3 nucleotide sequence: TGTGCCAGCAGCTTAGCTACGACAGAGGCATACTATGGCTACACCTTC. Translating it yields CASSLATTEAYYGYTF.